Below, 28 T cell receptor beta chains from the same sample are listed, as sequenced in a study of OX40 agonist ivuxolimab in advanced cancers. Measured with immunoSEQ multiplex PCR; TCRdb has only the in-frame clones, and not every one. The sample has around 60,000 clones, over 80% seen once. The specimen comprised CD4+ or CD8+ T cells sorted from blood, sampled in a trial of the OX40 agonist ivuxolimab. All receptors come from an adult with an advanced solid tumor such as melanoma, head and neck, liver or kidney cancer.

Here the CDR3 DNA reads TGTGCCACCACGGACAGTTCTTCAACTAATGAAAAACTGTTTTTT. It specifies CATTDSSSTNEKLFF. The V and J genes are TRBV6-6 and TRBJ1-4; TRBD1 is a possible D gene (6 bases). The V gene lost 10 bases and the J gene lost 0 bases, with 15 bases spanning the gap. CDR1 and CDR2 (germline): MNHNY, SVGAGI (reference sequence). CDR3 length: 15 amino acids.

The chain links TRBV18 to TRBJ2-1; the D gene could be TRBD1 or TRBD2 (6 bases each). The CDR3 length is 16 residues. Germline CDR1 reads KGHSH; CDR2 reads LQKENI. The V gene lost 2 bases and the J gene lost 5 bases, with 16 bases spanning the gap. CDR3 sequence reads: CASSPAPGAVHNEQFF. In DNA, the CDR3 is TGTGCCAGCTCACCAGCTCCGGGGGCCGTACACAATGAGCAGTTCTTC.

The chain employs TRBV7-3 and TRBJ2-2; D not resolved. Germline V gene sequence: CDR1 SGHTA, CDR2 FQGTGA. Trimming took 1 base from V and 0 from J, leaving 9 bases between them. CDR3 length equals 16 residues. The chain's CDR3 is CASSLNRAANTGELFF. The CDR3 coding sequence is TGTGCCAGCAGCTTAAATCGGGCTGCGAACACCGGGGAGCTGTTTTTT.

DNA for the CDR3: TGTGCCAGCAGCATCGGGACTAGCGCTTCCTACGAGCAGTACTTC. It specifies CASSIGTSASYEQYF. The chain has TRBV6-5 and TRBJ2-7; 10 bases agree with TRBD2. Trimming at V came to 6 bases and at J to 1 base, leaving 6 bases not matched to a gene. In germline, CDR1 is MNHEY, CDR2 SVGAGI. This CDR3 has 15 amino acids.

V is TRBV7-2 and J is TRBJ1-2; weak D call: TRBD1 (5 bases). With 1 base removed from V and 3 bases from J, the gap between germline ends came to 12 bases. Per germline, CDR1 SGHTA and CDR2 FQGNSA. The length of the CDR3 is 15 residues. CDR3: CASSLGAGKDYGYTF. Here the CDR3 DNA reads TGTGCCAGCAGCTTAGGGGCAGGGAAAGACTATGGCTACACCTTC. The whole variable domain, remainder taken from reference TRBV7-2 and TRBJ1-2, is GAGVSQSPSNKVTEKGKDVELRCDPISGHTALYWYRQSLGQGLEFLIYFQGNSAPDKSGLPSDRFSAERTGGSVSTLTIQRTQQEDSAVYLCASSLGAGKDYGYTFGSGTRLTVV.

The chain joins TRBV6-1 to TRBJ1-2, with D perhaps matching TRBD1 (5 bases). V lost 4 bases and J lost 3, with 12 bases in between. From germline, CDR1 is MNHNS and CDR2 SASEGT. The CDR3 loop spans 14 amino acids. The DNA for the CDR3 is TGTGCCAGCAGTGTGTCTGGGGGGGACTATGGCTACACCTTC. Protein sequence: CASSVSGGDYGYTF.

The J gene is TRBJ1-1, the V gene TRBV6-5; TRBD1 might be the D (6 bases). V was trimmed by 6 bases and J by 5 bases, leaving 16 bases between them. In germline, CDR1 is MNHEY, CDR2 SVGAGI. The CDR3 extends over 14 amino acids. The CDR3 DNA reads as TGTGCCAGCAGATGGACAGAGCTGAGTACTGAAGCTTTCTTT. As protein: CASRWTELSTEAFF.

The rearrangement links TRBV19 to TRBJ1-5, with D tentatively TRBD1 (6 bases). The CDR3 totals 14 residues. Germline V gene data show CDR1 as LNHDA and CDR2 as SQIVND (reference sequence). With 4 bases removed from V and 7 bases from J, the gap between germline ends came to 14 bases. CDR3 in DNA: TGTGCCAGTAGTACCTACAGGGTCGGGCAGCCCCAGCATTTT. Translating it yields CASSTYRVGQPQHF.

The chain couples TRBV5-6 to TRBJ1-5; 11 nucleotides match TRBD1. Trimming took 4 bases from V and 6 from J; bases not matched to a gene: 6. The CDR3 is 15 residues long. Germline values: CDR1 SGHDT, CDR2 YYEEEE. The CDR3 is CASSRGQGALQPQHF. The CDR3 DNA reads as TGTGCCAGCAGCCGTGGACAGGGGGCCCTTCAGCCCCAGCATTTT. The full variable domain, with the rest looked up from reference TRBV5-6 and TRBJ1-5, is DAGVTQSPTHLIKTRGQQVTLRCSPKSGHDTVSWYQQALGQGPQFIFQYYEEEERQRGNFPDRFSGHQFPNYSSELNVNALLLGDSALYLCASSRGQGALQPQHFGDGTRLSIL.

CDR3 amino acids: CASSLGDATNEKLFF. The CDR3 bases are TGTGCCAGCAGCTTGGGGGATGCAACTAATGAAAAACTGTTTTTT. This chain connects TRBV7-9 to TRBJ1-4, with D possibly being TRBD1 (5 bases). This CDR3 spans 15 amino acids. V lost 3 bases and J 0 bases, leaving 8 bases between the germline ends. Per the germline V gene, CDR1 is SEHNR and CDR2 is FQNEAQ (reference sequence).

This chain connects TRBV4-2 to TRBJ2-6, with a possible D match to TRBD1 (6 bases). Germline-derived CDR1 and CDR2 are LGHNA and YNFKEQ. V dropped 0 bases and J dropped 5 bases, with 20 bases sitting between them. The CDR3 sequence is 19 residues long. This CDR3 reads CASSQDRGSGAARANVLTF. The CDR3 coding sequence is TGTGCCAGCAGCCAAGATAGGGGGTCAGGGGCCGCTAGGGCCAACGTCCTGACTTTC.

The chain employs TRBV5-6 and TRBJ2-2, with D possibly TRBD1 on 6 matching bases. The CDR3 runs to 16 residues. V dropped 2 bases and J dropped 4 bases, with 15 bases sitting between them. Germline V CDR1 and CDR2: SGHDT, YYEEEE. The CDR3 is CASSLIQQGVTGELFF. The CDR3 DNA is TGTGCCAGCAGCTTAATTCAACAGGGTGTCACCGGGGAGCTGTTTTTT.

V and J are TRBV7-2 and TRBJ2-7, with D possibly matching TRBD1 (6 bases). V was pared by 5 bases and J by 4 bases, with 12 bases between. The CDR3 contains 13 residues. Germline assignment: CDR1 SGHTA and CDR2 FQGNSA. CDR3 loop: CASSRTRGYEQYF. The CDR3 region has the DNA TGTGCCAGCAGCCGTACTAGGGGGTACGAGCAGTACTTC.

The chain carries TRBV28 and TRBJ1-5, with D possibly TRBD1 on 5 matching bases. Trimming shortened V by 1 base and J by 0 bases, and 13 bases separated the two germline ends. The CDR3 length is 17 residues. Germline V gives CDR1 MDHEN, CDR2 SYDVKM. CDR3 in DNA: TGTGCCAGCAGTTTATCCCTCGACAGCTATAGCAATCAGCCCCAGCATTTT. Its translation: CASSLSLDSYSNQPQHF.

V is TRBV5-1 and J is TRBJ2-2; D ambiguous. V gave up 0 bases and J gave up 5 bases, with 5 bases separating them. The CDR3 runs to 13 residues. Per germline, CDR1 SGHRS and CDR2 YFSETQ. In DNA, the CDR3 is TGCGCCAGCAGCTTGGGGCAAACCGGGGAGCTGTTTTTT. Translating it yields CASSLGQTGELFF. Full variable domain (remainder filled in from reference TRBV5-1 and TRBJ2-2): KAGVTQTPRYLIKTRGQQVTLSCSPISGHRSVSWYQQTPGQGLQFLFEYFSETQRNKGNFPGRFSGRQFSNSRSEMNVSTLELGDSALYLCASSLGQTGELFFGEGSRLTVL.

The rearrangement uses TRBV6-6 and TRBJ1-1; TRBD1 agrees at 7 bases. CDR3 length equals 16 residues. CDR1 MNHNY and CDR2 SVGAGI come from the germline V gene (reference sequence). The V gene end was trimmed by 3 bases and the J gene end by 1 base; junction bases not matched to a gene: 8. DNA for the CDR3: TGTGCCAGCAGTTATTCCCTAGACAGGGAGAACACTGAAGCTTTCTTT. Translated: CASSYSLDRENTEAFF.

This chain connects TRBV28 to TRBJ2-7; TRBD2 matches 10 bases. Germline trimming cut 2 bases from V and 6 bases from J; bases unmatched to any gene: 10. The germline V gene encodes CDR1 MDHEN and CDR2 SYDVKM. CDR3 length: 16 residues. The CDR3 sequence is CASSLRPLAGAGEQYF. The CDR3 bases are TGTGCCAGCAGTTTAAGACCCCTAGCGGGAGCGGGCGAGCAGTACTTC.

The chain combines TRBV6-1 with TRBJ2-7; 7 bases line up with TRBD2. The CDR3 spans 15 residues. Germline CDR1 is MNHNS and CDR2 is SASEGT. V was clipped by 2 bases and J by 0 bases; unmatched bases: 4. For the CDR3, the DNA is TGTGCCAGCAGTGAAAGGGCGGGAGTCTCCTACGAGCAGTACTTC. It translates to CASSERAGVSYEQYF.

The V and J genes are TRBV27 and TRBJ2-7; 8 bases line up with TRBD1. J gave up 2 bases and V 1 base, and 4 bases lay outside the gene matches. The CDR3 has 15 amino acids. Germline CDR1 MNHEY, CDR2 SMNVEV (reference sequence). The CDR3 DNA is TGTGCCAGCAGTTTATGGGGGACAGGAACCTACGAGCAGTACTTC. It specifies CASSLWGTGTYEQYF.

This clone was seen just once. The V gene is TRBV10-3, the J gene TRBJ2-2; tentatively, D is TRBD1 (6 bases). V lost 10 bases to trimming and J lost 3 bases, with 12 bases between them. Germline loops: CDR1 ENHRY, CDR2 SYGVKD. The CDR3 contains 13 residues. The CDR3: CANQEGDTGELFF. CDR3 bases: TGTGCCAACCAAGAGGGGGACACCGGGGAGCTGTTTTTT.

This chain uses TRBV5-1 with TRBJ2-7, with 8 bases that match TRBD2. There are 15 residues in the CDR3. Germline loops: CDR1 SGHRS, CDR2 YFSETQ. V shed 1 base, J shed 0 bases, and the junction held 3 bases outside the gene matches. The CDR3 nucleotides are TGCGCCAGCAGCTTGTTAACTAGCGGCTCCTACGAGCAGTACTTC. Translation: CASSLLTSGSYEQYF.

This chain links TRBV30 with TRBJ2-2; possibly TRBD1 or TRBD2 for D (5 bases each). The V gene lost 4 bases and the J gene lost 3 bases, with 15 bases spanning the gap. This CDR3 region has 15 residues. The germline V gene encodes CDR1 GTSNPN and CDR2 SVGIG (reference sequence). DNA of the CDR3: TGTGCCTGGAACCCAGGTGGGACCCACACCGGGGAGCTGTTTTTT. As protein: CAWNPGGTHTGELFF.

CDR3 residues: CASARDREDDEQFF. The CDR3 DNA sequence: TGTGCTAGTGCCAGGGACAGGGAGGACGATGAGCAGTTCTTC. The gene calls are TRBV12-5 and TRBJ2-1, with 9 bases fitting TRBD1. Germline CDR1 reads LGHNT; CDR2 reads FRNRAP. With 7 bases clipped from V and 8 bases from J, the junction kept 9 bases outside the gene matches. The CDR3 totals 14 residues.

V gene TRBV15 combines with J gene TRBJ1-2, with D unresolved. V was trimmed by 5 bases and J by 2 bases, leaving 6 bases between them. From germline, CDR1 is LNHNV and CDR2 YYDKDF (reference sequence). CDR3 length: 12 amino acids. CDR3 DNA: TGTGCCACCAGCGGAGGGAACTATGGCTACACCTTC. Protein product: CATSGGNYGYTF.

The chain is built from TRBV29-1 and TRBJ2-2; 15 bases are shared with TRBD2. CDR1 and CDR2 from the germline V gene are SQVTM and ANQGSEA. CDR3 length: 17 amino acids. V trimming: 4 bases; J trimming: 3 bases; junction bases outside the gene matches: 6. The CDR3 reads CSVVGLAGGGDTGELFF. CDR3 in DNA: TGCAGCGTTGTGGGACTAGCGGGAGGCGGGGACACCGGGGAGCTGTTTTTT.

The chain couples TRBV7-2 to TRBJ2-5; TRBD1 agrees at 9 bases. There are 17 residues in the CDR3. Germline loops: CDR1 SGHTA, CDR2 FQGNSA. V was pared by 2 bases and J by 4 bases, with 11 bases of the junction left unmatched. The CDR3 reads CASSLLGGTGSGETQYF. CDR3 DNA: TGTGCCAGCAGCTTACTAGGCGGGACAGGGTCGGGAGAGACCCAGTACTTC.

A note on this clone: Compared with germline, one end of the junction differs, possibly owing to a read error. As DNA, the CDR3 is TGTGCCAGCACTGAAGCGGGGGGCCTTGATACGCAGTATTTT. It is translated as CASTEAGGLDTQYF. The J gene is TRBJ2-3, the V gene TRBV6-1, with 9 bases aligning to TRBD2. The CDR3 extends over 14 amino acids. Germline loops: CDR1 MNHNS, CDR2 SASEGT.

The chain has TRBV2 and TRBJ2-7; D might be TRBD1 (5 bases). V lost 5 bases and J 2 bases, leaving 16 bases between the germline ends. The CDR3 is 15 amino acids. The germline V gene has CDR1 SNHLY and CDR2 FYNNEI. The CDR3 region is CASSKGALFTYEQYF. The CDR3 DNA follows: TGTGCCAGCAGTAAAGGGGCCCTTTTCACCTACGAGCAGTACTTC.